Listed below are T cell receptor beta chains from one sample, sequenced in a study of control samples from healthy donors and cancer patients. Profiled with immunoSEQ multiplex PCR; TCRdb holds only in-frame clones, not every one. The table has around 180,000 clones, 85% to 95% seen once. Sample: blood. The receptor set was obtained from a woman aged 18-35 years in good health. The CDR3 runs from the conserved cysteine through the conserved F or W. D genes are given only for firm matches. The size entry is marked missing in some rows and otherwise reads once, few, many or a size class.

clone_size: -
j_call: TRBJ2-7
v_call: TRBV5-1
d_call: -
cdr3_nt: TGCGCCAGCAGCCGGGGGAGCTCCTACGAGCAGTACTTC
cdr3_aa: CASSRGSSYEQYF

clone_size: -
j_call: TRBJ2-5
v_call: TRBV14
d_call: TRBD2
cdr3_nt: TGTGCCAGCAACCAGCGGGGGATAAGGGAGACCCAGTACTTC
cdr3_aa: CASNQRGIRETQYF

clone_size: -
j_call: TRBJ1-6
v_call: TRBV19
d_call: -
cdr3_nt: TGTGCCAGTAGCCCTGTCCCGACCGGTTTCCTCCACTTT
cdr3_aa: CASSPVPTGFLHF

clone_size: -
j_call: TRBJ2-7
v_call: TRBV5-5
d_call: TRBD2
cdr3_nt: TGTGCCAGCAGACCGGGACTAGCGTACGAGCAGTACTTC
cdr3_aa: CASRPGLAYEQYF

clone_size: -
j_call: TRBJ2-5
v_call: TRBV6-6
d_call: -
cdr3_nt: TGTGCCAGCAGTTACAGAGGATTCGAGACCCAGTACTTC
cdr3_aa: CASSYRGFETQYF

clone_size: -
j_call: TRBJ2-1
v_call: TRBV7-2
d_call: -
cdr3_nt: TGTGCCAGCAACTTAGGGGTAAAGACCTCCTACAATGAGCAGTTCTTC
cdr3_aa: CASNLGVKTSYNEQFF

clone_size: -
j_call: TRBJ2-7
v_call: TRBV4-3
d_call: -
cdr3_nt: TGCGCCAGCAGCCAAGCTGCAGCATACGAGCAGTACTTC
cdr3_aa: CASSQAAAYEQYF

clone_size: once
j_call: TRBJ2-3
v_call: TRBV6-2/TRBV6-3
d_call: -
cdr3_nt: TGTGCCAGCAGTTACCAGAGCACAGATACGCAGTATTTT
cdr3_aa: CASSYQSTDTQYF

clone_size: -
j_call: TRBJ2-3
v_call: TRBV24-1
d_call: TRBD1
cdr3_nt: TGTGCCACCGGCGGAGACAGGGCGCCAGATACGCAGTATTTT
cdr3_aa: CATGGDRAPDTQYF

clone_size: -
j_call: TRBJ1-3
v_call: TRBV19
d_call: -
cdr3_nt: TGTGCCAGTAGTCTCAACCGGGACAACTCTGGAAACACCATATATTTT
cdr3_aa: CASSLNRDNSGNTIYF

clone_size: -
j_call: TRBJ1-5
v_call: TRBV7-9
d_call: -
cdr3_nt: TGTGCCAGCAGCTTCCCAAATCAGCCCCAGCATTTT
cdr3_aa: CASSFPNQPQHF

clone_size: -
j_call: TRBJ1-2
v_call: TRBV6-6
d_call: TRBD1
cdr3_nt: TGTGCCAGCAGGCCGACACCACAGGGGCCCTCCTATGGCTACACCTTC
cdr3_aa: CASRPTPQGPSYGYTF

clone_size: -
j_call: TRBJ1-2
v_call: TRBV6-2/TRBV6-3
d_call: TRBD1
cdr3_nt: TGTGCCAGCAGTCCACCGGGACAGGGGGCCGGCTATGGCTACACCTTC
cdr3_aa: CASSPPGQGAGYGYTF

clone_size: -
j_call: TRBJ2-3
v_call: TRBV20-1
d_call: TRBD1
cdr3_nt: TGCAGTGCTAGTGCAGAGGGGGCTAAAGGGACGCAGTATTTT
cdr3_aa: CSASAEGAKGTQYF

clone_size: -
j_call: TRBJ2-2
v_call: TRBV10-2
d_call: TRBD1
cdr3_nt: TGCGCCAGCACTACAGGGGCCGGGGAGCTGTTTTTT
cdr3_aa: CASTTGAGELFF

clone_size: -
j_call: TRBJ1-6
v_call: TRBV11-2
d_call: -
cdr3_nt: TGTGCCAGCAGCACGTACCCACGGAGGGAGTCTTATAATTCACCCCTCCACTTT
cdr3_aa: CASSTYPRRESYNSPLHF

clone_size: -
j_call: TRBJ2-7
v_call: TRBV3-1/TRBV3-2
d_call: -
cdr3_nt: TGTGCCAGCAGCCAGACCCGTGTGGAGCAGTACTTC
cdr3_aa: CASSQTRVEQYF